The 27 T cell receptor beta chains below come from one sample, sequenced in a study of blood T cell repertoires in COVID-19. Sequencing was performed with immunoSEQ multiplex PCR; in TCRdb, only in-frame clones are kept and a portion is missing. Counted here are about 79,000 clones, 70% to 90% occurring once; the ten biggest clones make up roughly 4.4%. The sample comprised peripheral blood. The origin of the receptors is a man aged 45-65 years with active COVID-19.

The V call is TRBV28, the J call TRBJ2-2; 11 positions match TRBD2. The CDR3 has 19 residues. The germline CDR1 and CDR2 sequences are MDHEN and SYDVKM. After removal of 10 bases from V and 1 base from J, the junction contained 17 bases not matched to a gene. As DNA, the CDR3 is TGTGCCACGAACGGTAATAGCGGGAGGGTATTACGGAACACCGGGGAGCTGTTTTTT. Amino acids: CATNGNSGRVLRNTGELFF. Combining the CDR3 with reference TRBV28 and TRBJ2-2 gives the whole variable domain DVKVTQSSRYLVKRTGEKVFLECVQDMDHENMFWYRQDPGLGLRLIYFSYDVKMKEKGDIPEGYSVSREKKERFSLILESASTNQTSMYLCATNGNSGRVLRNTGELFFGEGSRLTVL.

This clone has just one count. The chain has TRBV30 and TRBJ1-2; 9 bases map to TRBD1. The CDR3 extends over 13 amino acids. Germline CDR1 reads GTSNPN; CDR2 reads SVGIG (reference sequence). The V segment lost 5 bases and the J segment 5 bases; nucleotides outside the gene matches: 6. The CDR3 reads CAWGTGFEYGYTF. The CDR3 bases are TGTGCCTGGGGGACAGGGTTTGAATATGGCTACACCTTC.

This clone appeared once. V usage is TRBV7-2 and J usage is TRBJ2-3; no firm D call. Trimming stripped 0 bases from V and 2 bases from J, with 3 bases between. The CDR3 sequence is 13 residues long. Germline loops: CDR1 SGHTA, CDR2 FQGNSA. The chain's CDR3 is CASSLALTDTQYF. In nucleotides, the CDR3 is TGTGCCAGCAGCTTAGCCCTCACAGATACGCAGTATTTT.

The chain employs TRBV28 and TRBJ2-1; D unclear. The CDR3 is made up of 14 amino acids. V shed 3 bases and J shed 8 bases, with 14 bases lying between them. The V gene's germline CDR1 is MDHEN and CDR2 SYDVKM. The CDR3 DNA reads TGTGCCAGCAGTTTCGGCGGTGCCACTTATGAGCAGTTCTTC. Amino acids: CASSFGGATYEQFF.

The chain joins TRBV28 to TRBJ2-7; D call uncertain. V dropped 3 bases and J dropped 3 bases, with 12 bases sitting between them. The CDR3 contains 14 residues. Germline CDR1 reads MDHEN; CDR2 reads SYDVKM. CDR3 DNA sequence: TGTGCCAGCAGTTTGACTCAATCGCTCTACGAGCAGTACTTC. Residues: CASSLTQSLYEQYF.

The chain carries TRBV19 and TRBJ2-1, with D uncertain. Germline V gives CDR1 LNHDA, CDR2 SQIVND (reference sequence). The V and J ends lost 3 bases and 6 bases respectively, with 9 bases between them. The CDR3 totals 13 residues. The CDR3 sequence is CASSIMPGNEQFF. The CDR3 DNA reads TGTGCCAGTAGTATTATGCCCGGCAATGAGCAGTTCTTC.

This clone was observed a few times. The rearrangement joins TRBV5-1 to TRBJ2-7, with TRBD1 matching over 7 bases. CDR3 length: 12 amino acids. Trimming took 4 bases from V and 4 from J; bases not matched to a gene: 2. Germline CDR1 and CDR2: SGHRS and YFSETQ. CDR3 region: CASSPQGYEQYF. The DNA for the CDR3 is TGCGCCAGCAGCCCACAGGGGTACGAGCAGTACTTC.

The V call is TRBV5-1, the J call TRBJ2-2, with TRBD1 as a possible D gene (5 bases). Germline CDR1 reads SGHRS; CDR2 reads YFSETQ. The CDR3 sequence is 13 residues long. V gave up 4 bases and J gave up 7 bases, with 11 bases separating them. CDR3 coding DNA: TGCGCCAGCAGCGGGGCCGTGGACGGGGAGCTGTTTTTT. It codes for CASSGAVDGELFF.

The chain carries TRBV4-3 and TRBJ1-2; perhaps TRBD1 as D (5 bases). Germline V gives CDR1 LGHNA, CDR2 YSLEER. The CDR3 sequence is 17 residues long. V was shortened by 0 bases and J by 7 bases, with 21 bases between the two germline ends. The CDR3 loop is CASSQDLGGTLLGGYTF. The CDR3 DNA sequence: TGCGCCAGCAGCCAAGATCTCGGAGGGACTTTACTAGGTGGCTACACCTTC.

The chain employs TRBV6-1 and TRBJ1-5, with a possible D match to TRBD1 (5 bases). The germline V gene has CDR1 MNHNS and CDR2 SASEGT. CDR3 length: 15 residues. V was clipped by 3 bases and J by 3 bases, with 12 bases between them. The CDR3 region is CASSDAGRSNQPQHF. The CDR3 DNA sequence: TGTGCCAGCAGTGATGCAGGGAGGTCCAATCAGCCCCAGCATTTT.

CDR3 loop: CASSYISGGGYEKLFF. The CDR3 nucleotides are TGTGCCAGCAGCTACATCTCAGGGGGCGGTTATGAAAAACTGTTTTTT. V usage is TRBV3-1 (or the pseudogene TRBV3-2) and J usage is TRBJ1-4, with 8 bases that match TRBD1. The CDR3 is 16 residues long. V was clipped by 5 bases and J by 6 bases; unmatched bases: 11. CDR1 and CDR2 (germline): LGHDT, YNNKEL (reference sequence).

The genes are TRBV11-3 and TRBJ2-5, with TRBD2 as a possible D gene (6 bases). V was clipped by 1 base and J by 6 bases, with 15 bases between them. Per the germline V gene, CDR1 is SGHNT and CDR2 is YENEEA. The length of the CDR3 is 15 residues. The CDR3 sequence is CASSLGSRDFKTQYF. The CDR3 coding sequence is TGTGCCAGCAGCTTAGGCAGCCGGGACTTTAAGACCCAGTACTTC.

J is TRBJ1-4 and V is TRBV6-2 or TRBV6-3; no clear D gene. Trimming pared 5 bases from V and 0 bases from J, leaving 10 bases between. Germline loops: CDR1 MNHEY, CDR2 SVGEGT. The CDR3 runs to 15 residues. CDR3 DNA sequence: TGTGCCAGCAGTCCCCGTTTAGCAACTAATGAAAAACTGTTTTTT. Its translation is CASSPRLATNEKLFF.

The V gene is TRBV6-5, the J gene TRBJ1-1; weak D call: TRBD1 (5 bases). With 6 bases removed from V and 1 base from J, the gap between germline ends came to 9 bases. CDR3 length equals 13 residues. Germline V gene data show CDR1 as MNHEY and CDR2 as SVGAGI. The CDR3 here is CASSDRANTEAFF. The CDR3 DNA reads TGTGCCAGCAGCGACAGAGCGAACACTGAAGCTTTCTTT.

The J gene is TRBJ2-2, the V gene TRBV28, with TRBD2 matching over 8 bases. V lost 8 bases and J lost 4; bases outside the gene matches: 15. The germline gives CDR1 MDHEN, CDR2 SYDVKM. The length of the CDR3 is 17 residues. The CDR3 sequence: CASPKPAGGVGTGELFF. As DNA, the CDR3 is TGTGCCAGCCCTAAACCGGCGGGAGGAGTGGGCACCGGGGAGCTGTTTTTT.

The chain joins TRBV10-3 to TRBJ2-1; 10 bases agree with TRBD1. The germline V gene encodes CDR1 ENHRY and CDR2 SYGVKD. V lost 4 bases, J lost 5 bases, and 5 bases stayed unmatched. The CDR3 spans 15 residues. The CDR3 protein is CAISGPDRGDNEQFF. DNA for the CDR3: TGTGCCATCAGTGGCCCGGACAGGGGGGACAATGAGCAGTTCTTC.

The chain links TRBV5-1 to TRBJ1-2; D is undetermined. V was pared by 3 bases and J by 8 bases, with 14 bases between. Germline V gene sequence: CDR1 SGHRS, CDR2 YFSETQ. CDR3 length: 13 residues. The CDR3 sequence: CASSSVSSGGYTF. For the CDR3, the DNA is TGCGCCAGCAGCTCTGTGTCATCGGGAGGCTACACCTTC.

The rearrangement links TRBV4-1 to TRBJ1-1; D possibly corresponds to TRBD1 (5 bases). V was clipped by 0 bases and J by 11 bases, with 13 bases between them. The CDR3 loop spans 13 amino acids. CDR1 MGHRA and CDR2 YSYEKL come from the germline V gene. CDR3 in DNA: TGCGCCAGCAGCCAAGAATCGGGGGTTACGGCTTTCTTT. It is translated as CASSQESGVTAFF.

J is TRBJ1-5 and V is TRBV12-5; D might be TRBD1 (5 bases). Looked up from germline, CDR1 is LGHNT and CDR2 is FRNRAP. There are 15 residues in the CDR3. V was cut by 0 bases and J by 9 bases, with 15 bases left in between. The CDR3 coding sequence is TGTGCTAGTGGTTTGGTAGGAGCAGGGACTCTGCCCCAGCATTTT. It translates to CASGLVGAGTLPQHF.

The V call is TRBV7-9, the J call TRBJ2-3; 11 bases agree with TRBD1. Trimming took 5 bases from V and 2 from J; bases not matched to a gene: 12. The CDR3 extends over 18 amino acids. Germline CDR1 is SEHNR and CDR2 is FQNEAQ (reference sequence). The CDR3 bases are TGTGCCAGCAGCCGAAGGTTTGGGACAGGGGGGCACACAGATACGCAGTATTTT. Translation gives CASSRRFGTGGHTDTQYF. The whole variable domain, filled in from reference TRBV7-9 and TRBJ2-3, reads DTGVSQNPRHKITKRGQNVTFRCDPISEHNRLYWYRQTLGQGPEFLTYFQNEAQLEKSRLLSDRFSAERPKGSFSTLEIQRTEQGDSAMYLCASSRRFGTGGHTDTQYFGPGTRLTVL.

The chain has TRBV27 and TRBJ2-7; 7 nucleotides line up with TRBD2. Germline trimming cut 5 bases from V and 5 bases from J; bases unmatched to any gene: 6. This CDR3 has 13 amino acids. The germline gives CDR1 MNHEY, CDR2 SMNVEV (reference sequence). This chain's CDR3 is CASSTTSAHEQYF. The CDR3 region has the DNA TGTGCCAGCAGTACAACTAGCGCACACGAGCAGTACTTC.

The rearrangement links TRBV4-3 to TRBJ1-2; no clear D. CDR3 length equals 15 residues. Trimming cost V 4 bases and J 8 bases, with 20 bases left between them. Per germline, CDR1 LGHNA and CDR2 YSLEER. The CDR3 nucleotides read TGCGCCAGCAGCCCGTCGAGGGCCTCCTCTGGCGGCTACACCTTC. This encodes CASSPSRASSGGYTF.

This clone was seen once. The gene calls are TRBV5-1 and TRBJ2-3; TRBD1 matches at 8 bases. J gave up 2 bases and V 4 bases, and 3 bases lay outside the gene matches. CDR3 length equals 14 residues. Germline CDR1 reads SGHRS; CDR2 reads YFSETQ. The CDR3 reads CASSTDRDTDTQYF. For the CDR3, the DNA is TGCGCCAGCAGCACGGACAGGGACACAGATACGCAGTATTTT.

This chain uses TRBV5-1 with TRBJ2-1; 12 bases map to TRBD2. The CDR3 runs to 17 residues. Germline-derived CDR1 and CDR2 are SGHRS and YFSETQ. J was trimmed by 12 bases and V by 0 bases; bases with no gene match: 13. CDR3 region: CASSLASGGARFRMQFF. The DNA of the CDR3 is TGCGCCAGCAGCTTGGCTAGCGGGGGGGCCCGATTCCGTATGCAGTTCTTC. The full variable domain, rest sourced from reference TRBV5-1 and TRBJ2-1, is KAGVTQTPRYLIKTRGQQVTLSCSPISGHRSVSWYQQTPGQGLQFLFEYFSETQRNKGNFPGRFSGRQFSNSRSEMNVSTLELGDSALYLCASSLASGGARFRMQFFGPGTRLTVL.

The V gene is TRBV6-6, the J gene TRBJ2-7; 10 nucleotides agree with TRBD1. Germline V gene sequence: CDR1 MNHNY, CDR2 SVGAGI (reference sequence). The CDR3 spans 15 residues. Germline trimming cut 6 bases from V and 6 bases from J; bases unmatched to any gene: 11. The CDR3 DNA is TGTGCCAGCAGGGGACAGGGGCAAAGGTTGGGCGAGCAGTACTTC. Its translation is CASRGQGQRLGEQYF.

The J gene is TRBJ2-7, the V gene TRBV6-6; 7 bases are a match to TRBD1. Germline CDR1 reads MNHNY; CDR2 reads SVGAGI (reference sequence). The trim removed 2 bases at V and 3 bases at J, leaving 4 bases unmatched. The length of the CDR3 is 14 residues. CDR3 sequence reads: CASSYKGQSYEQYF. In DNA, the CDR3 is TGTGCCAGCAGTTACAAGGGACAGAGCTACGAGCAGTACTTC.

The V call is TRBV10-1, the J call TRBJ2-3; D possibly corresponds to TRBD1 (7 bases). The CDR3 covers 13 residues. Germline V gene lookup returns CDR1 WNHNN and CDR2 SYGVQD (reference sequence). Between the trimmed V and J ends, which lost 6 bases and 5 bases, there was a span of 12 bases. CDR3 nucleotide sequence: TGCGCCAGCAGCCGTCAGGGGGGAGATACGCAGTATTTT. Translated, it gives CASSRQGGDTQYF.